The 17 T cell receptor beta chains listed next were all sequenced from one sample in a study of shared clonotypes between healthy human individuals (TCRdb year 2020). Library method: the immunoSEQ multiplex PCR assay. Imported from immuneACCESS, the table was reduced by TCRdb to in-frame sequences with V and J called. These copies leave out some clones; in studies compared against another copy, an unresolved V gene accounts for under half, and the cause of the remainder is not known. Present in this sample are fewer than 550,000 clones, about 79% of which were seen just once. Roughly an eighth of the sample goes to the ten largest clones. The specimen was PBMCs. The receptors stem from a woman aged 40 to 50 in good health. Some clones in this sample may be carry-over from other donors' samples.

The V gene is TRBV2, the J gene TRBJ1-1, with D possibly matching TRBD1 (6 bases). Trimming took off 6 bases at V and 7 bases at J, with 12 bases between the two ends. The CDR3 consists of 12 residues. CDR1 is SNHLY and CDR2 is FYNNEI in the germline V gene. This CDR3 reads CASSAGTFEAFF. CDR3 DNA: TGTGCCAGCAGCGCCGGGACATTTGAAGCTTTCTTT.

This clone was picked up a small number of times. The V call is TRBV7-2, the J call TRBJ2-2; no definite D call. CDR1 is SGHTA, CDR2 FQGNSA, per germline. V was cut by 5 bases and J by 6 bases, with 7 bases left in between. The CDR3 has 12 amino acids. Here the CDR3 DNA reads TGTGCCAGCAGCCTACTTTCCGGGGAGCTGTTTTTT. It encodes CASSLLSGELFF.

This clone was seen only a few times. CDR3 nucleotides: TGCAGCGTTGACTCAGGGACAGGGAACATTCAGTACTTC. This encodes CSVDSGTGNIQYF. The chain carries TRBV29-1 and TRBJ2-4; 9 positions match TRBD1. CDR3 length: 13 residues. V gave up 3 bases and J gave up 7 bases; unmatched junction bases: 4. CDR1 is SQVTM and CDR2 is ANQGSEA in the germline V gene.

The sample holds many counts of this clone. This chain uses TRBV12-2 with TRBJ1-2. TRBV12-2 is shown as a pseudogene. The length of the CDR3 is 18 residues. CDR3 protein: CASRLVLESGTANYGYTF. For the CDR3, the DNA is TGTGCAAGTCGCTTAGTGCTGGAAAGCGGGACCGCCAACTATGGCTACACCTTC.

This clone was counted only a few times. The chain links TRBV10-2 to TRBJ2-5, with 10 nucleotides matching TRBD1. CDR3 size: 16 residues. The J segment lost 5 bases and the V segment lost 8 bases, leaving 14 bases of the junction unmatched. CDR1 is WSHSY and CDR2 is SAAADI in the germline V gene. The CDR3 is CASRDRGGPGIETQYF. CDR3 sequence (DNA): TGCGCCAGCCGGGACAGGGGAGGCCCAGGGATTGAGACCCAGTACTTC.

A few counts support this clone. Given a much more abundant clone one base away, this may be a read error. The CDR3 loop reads CASSPRTDTQYF. Here the CDR3 DNA reads TGTGCCAGCAGCCCCCGCACAGATACGCAGTATTTT. The rearrangement uses TRBV7-9 and TRBJ2-3; D gene unclear. Trimming shortened V by 5 bases and J by 1 base, and 4 bases separated the two germline ends. The CDR3 loop spans 12 amino acids. The germline V gene encodes CDR1 SEHNR and CDR2 FQNEAQ (reference sequence).

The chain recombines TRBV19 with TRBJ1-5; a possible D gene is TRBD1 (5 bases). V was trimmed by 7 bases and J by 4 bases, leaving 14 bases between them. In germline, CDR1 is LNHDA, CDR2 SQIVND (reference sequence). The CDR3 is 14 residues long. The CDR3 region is CASTRGGKNQPQHF. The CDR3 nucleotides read TGTGCCAGTACCCGCGGGGGTAAGAATCAGCCCCAGCATTTT.

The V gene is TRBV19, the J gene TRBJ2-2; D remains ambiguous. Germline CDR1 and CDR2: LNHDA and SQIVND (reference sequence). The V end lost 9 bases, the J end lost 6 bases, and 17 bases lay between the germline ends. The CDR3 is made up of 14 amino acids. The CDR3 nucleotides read TGTGCCAGCCGTCGCGGAGTAAGGGCCGGGGAGCTGTTTTTT. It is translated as CASRRGVRAGELFF.

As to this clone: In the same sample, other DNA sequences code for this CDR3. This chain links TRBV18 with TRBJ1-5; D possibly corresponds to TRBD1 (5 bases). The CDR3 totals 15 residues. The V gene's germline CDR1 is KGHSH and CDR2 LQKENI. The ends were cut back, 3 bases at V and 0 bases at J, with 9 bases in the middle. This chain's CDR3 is CASSPQGGSNQPQHF. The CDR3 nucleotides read TGTGCCAGCTCACCGCAGGGCGGTAGCAATCAGCCCCAGCATTTT.

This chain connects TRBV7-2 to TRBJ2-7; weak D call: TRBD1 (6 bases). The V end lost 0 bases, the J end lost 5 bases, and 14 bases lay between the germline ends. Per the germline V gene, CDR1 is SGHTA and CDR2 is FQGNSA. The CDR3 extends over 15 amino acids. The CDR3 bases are TGTGCCAGCAGCTTAGCGCAGGGGAGTAGGAACGAGCAGTACTTC. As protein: CASSLAQGSRNEQYF.

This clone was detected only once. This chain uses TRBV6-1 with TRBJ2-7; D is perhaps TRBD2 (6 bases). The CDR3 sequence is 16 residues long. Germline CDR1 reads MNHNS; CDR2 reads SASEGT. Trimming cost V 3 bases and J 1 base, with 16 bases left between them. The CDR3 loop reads CASSDWGVSGSYEQYF. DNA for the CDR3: TGTGCCAGCAGTGATTGGGGGGTGTCGGGATCCTACGAGCAGTACTTC.

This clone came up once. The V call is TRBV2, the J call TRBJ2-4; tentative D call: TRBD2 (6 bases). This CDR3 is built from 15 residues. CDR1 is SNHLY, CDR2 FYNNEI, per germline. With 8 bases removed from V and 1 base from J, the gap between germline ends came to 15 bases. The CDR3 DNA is TGTGCCAGCTGGAGGGTTACGGGGGCCAAAAACATTCAGTACTTC. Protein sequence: CASWRVTGAKNIQYF.

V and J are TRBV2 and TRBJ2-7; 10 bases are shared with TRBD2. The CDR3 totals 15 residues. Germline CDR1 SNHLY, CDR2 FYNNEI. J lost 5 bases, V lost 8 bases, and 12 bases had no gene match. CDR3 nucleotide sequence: TGTGCCAGCTCCCTCGAGGGACTAGCGAACCACGAGCAGTACTTC. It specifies CASSLEGLANHEQYF. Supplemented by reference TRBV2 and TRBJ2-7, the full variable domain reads EPEVTQTPSHQVTQMGQEVILRCVPISNHLYFYWYRQILGQKVEFLVSFYNNEISEKSEIFDDQFSVERPDGSNFTLKIRSTKLEDSAMYFCASSLEGLANHEQYFGPGTRLTVT.

CDR3 residues: CASSLTPDSFGTEAFF. The DNA for the CDR3 is TGTGCCAGCAGCTTAACCCCGGACAGCTTTGGCACTGAAGCTTTCTTT. V and J are TRBV7-3 and TRBJ1-1, with D maybe TRBD1 (6 bases). From germline, CDR1 is SGHTA and CDR2 FQGTGA. Trimming removed 0 bases at V and 4 bases at J, with 15 bases between. CDR3 length equals 16 residues.

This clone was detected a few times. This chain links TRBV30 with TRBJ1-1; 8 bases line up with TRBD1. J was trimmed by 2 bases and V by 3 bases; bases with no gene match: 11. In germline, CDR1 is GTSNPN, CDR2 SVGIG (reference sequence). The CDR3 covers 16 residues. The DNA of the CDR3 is TGTGCCTGGAGGGGCACTGGACAGGGCTATAACACTGAAGCTTTCTTT. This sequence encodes CAWRGTGQGYNTEAFF.

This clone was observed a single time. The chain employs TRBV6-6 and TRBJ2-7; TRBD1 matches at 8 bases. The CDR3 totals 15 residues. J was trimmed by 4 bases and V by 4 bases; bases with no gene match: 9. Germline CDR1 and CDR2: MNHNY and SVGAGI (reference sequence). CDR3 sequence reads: CASSSQDRVEYEQYF. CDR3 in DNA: TGTGCCAGCAGTTCTCAGGACAGGGTTGAATACGAGCAGTACTTC.

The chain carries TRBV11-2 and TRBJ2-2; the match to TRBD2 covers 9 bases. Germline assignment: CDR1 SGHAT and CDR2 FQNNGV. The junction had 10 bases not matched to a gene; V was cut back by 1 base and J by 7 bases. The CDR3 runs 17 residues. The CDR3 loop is CASSLGGASGRFGELFF. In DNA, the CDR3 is TGTGCCAGCAGCTTAGGAGGGGCCAGCGGGAGGTTCGGGGAGCTGTTTTTT.